The 23 T cell receptor beta chains presented below share a single source sample, sequenced in a study of T cell changes during pregnancy in multiple sclerosis. Repertoires were generated with immunoSEQ multiplex PCR, while TCRdb's copy carries only in-frame clones and drops some. The sample holds tens of thousands of clones, under 95% seen once. Sample: CD4+ T cells from peripheral blood mononuclear cells, taken after pregnancy. The source of these receptors is a female donor with multiple sclerosis, enrolled in a pregnancy study.

The chain is built from TRBV7-3 and TRBJ2-3; maybe TRBD1 (6 bases). CDR3 length equals 16 residues. With 5 bases removed from V and 4 bases from J, the gap between germline ends came to 19 bases. Germline CDR1 reads SGHTA; CDR2 reads FQGTGA. The CDR3 nucleotides read TGTGCCAGCAGCCTAGGGGGTCCGGGATACGCAGATACGCAGTATTTT. It translates to CASSLGGPGYADTQYF.

V is TRBV9 and J is TRBJ2-5; 14 nucleotides agree with TRBD2. The CDR3 length is 17 residues. CDR1 and CDR2 (germline): SGDLS, YYNGEE. The trim removed 4 bases at V and 1 base at J, leaving 6 bases unmatched. The CDR3 loop reads CASSLGLAGDIQETQYF. DNA for the CDR3: TGTGCCAGCAGCTTGGGACTAGCGGGAGACATCCAAGAGACCCAGTACTTC.

This sequence joins TRBV7-7 and TRBJ2-3; 8 nucleotides align to TRBD2. V lost 5 bases, J lost 7 bases, and 8 bases stayed unmatched. This CDR3 is 14 amino acids long. Germline loops: CDR1 SSHAT, CDR2 FNYEAQ (reference sequence). The CDR3 DNA reads as TGTGCCAGCAGCACCGACAGCGGGAGCCATACGCAGTATTTT. As protein: CASSTDSGSHTQYF.

V gene TRBV6-5 combines with J gene TRBJ2-7, with D perhaps TRBD2 (6 bases). The ends were cut back, 10 bases at V and 3 bases at J, with 10 bases in the middle. Germline lookup yields CDR1 MNHEY and CDR2 SVGAGI. The CDR3 is 11 residues long. CDR3 sequence reads: CATSTSYEQYF. In DNA form, the CDR3 reads TGTGCCACCTCGACTAGCTACGAGCAGTACTTC.

The V call is TRBV6-4, the J call TRBJ2-2; 7 nucleotides align to TRBD1. The CDR3 spans 16 residues. Trimming took 5 bases from V and 5 from J; bases not matched to a gene: 11. The germline V gene has CDR1 MRHNA and CDR2 SNTAGT. CDR3 region: CASSPHKSTGTGELFF. The CDR3 DNA is TGTGCCAGCAGTCCCCATAAATCGACAGGGACCGGGGAGCTGTTTTTT.

The chain carries TRBV15 and TRBJ1-1; no clear D gene. The CDR3 loop spans 14 amino acids. Germline CDR1 is LNHNV and CDR2 is YYDKDF (reference sequence). V lost 4 bases, J lost 5 bases, and 14 bases lay in between. CDR3 amino acids: CATSTDAVDTEAFF. The CDR3 DNA reads as TGTGCCACCAGCACTGACGCGGTGGATACTGAAGCTTTCTTT.

The chain combines TRBV9 with TRBJ2-3; 9 bases fit TRBD2. In germline, CDR1 is SGDLS, CDR2 YYNGEE. The CDR3 covers 15 residues. Trimming removed 0 bases from V and 4 bases from J; junction bases left unmatched: 3. The CDR3 DNA sequence: TGTGCCAGCAGCGTAGTGGCGGGAGGGGCAGATACGCAGTATTTT. This encodes CASSVVAGGADTQYF. Drawing the rest from reference TRBV9 and TRBJ2-3, the complete variable domain is DSGVTQTPKHLITATGQRVTLRCSPRSGDLSVYWYQQSLDQGLQFLIQYYNGEERAKGNILERFSAQQFPDLHSELNLSSLELGDSALYFCASSVVAGGADTQYFGPGTRLTVL.

This clone was seen only a few times. The rearrangement uses TRBV14 and TRBJ1-3; no definite D call. Trimming removed 2 bases from V and 0 bases from J, with 5 bases in between. This CDR3 is 14 amino acids long. CDR1 is SGHDN, CDR2 FVKESK, per germline. This CDR3 reads CASSQQLSGNTIYF. The CDR3 bases are TGTGCCAGCAGCCAACAACTCTCTGGAAACACCATATATTTT.

The rearrangement uses TRBV5-1 and TRBJ2-3, with D uncertain. Trimming pared 1 base from V and 2 bases from J, leaving 14 bases between. The CDR3 is made up of 16 amino acids. In germline, CDR1 is SGHRS, CDR2 YFSETQ. CDR3 sequence (DNA): TGCGCCAGCAGCTTGACCCACAGTATTTTCACAGATACGCAGTATTTT. It is translated as CASSLTHSIFTDTQYF.

CDR3 sequence (DNA): TGTGCCAGCAGCTCACGAGACAGGGGTTTCTCCTACGAGCAGTACTTC. It encodes CASSSRDRGFSYEQYF. The rearrangement uses TRBV9 and TRBJ2-7, with TRBD1 matching over 8 bases. The CDR3 has 16 amino acids. J lost 0 bases, V lost 4 bases, and 9 bases had no gene match. The germline CDR1 and CDR2 sequences are SGDLS and YYNGEE.

The chain combines TRBV6-1 with TRBJ1-4; no clear D gene. The CDR3 runs to 14 residues. V lost 1 base, J lost 5 bases, and 8 bases lay in between. CDR1 MNHNS and CDR2 SASEGT come from the germline V gene. The CDR3 loop reads CASSEGLLNEKLFF. The CDR3 nucleotides are TGTGCCAGCAGTGAAGGACTCTTAAATGAAAAACTGTTTTTT.

The rearrangement links TRBV7-6 to TRBJ2-1; D gene unclear. This CDR3 spans 15 amino acids. In germline, CDR1 is SGHVS, CDR2 FNYEAQ. V was cut by 5 bases and J by 5 bases, with 16 bases left in between. CDR3 nucleotides: TGTGCCAGCAGCCTAAGCCCCCAGGCCAACAATGAGCAGTTCTTC. Amino acids: CASSLSPQANNEQFF.

V gene TRBV6-5 combines with J gene TRBJ1-2; D might be TRBD1 (6 bases). Trimming shortened V by 7 bases and J by 4 bases, and 13 bases separated the two germline ends. From germline, CDR1 is MNHEY and CDR2 SVGAGI. The CDR3 consists of 13 residues. The CDR3 DNA is TGTGCCAGCACAGGGGCTCGGACCTATGGCTACACCTTC. Translation: CASTGARTYGYTF.

The genes are TRBV6-1 and TRBJ1-4, with TRBD1 matching 7 bases. The CDR3 length is 15 residues. Losses at the gene ends were 4 bases for V and 2 bases for J; bases not matched to a gene: 4. CDR1 and CDR2 from the germline V gene are MNHNS and SASEGT. The CDR3 is CASSALTGTNEKLFF. The CDR3 nucleotides are TGTGCCAGCAGTGCCTTGACAGGGACTAATGAAAAACTGTTTTTT.

The rearrangement joins TRBV5-1 to TRBJ2-3, with D perhaps matching TRBD2 (6 bases). Germline CDR1 reads SGHRS; CDR2 reads YFSETQ. The CDR3 spans 17 residues. The V end was cut by 6 bases, the J end by 0 bases, with 20 bases between. DNA of the CDR3: TGCGCCAGCACCCCTCGGGGAGGCGCCGCTAGCACAGATACGCAGTATTTT. This gives the protein CASTPRGGAASTDTQYF.

The chain has TRBV18 and TRBJ1-1; no clear D gene. Germline V lookup: CDR1 KGHSH, CDR2 LQKENI. Trimming took off 4 bases at V and 0 bases at J, with 6 bases between the two ends. The length of the CDR3 is 13 residues. The CDR3 is CASSLTVNTEAFF. CDR3 nucleotides: TGTGCCAGCTCACTTACAGTGAACACTGAAGCTTTCTTT.

V is TRBV5-1 and J is TRBJ2-2; no firm D call. CDR1 and CDR2 from the germline V gene are SGHRS and YFSETQ. V was clipped by 1 base and J by 4 bases, with 8 bases between them. CDR3 size: 14 residues. The CDR3 spells CASSLLSGTGELFF. The CDR3 nucleotides are TGCGCCAGCAGCTTGCTGTCGGGCACCGGGGAGCTGTTTTTT.

The chain employs TRBV7-8 and TRBJ2-7; D not certain. Trimming took off 5 bases at V and 0 bases at J, with 8 bases between the two ends. Germline V gene data show CDR1 as SGHVS and CDR2 as FQNEAQ. The CDR3 spans 13 residues. The CDR3 DNA sequence: TGTGCCAGCAGCCTAAAGTTCTCCTACGAGCAGTACTTC. This translates into CASSLKFSYEQYF.

The rearrangement joins TRBV5-1 to TRBJ2-2, with 9 bases matching TRBD1. Germline V gene lookup returns CDR1 SGHRS and CDR2 YFSETQ. This CDR3 has 16 amino acids. The ends lost 4 bases at V and 4 bases at J; junction bases unmatched: 8. Here the CDR3 reads CASSPPGQGGTGELFF. In DNA, the CDR3 is TGCGCCAGCAGCCCTCCGGGACAGGGAGGCACCGGGGAGCTGTTTTTT.

This rearrangement joins TRBV19 to TRBJ2-3; perhaps TRBD2 as D (6 bases). V dropped 5 bases and J dropped 0 bases, with 15 bases sitting between them. This CDR3 region has 16 residues. The germline gives CDR1 LNHDA, CDR2 SQIVND (reference sequence). CDR3 nucleotides: TGTGCCAGTAGTCCGAGAGGAGGACTAAGCACAGATACGCAGTATTTT. It codes for CASSPRGGLSTDTQYF.

The chain has TRBV7-2 and TRBJ2-7, with 9 bases identical to TRBD1. This CDR3 has 12 amino acids. The ends lost 8 bases at V and 7 bases at J; junction bases unmatched: 6. CDR1 is SGHTA and CDR2 is FQGNSA in the germline V gene. CDR3 DNA: TGTGCCAGCGGACAGGGGTTTGGGGAGCAGTACTTC. It specifies CASGQGFGEQYF.

The chain has TRBV2 and TRBJ2-3, with TRBD2 matching over 8 bases. The ends lost 6 bases at V and 7 bases at J; junction bases unmatched: 6. CDR1 is SNHLY and CDR2 is FYNNEI in the germline V gene. There are 13 residues in the CDR3. CDR3 region: CASSGTSGHTQYF. CDR3 bases: TGTGCCAGCAGCGGAACTAGCGGCCATACGCAGTATTTT.

This rearrangement joins TRBV4-2 to TRBJ2-6; D is ambiguous. V lost 0 bases to trimming and J lost 0 bases, with 9 bases between them. Germline lookup yields CDR1 LGHNA and CDR2 YNFKEQ. CDR3 size: 17 residues. CDR3 amino acids: CASSQDLSSSGANVLTF. DNA for the CDR3: TGTGCCAGCAGCCAAGACCTCAGTTCCTCTGGGGCCAACGTCCTGACTTTC.